This TCR beta chain was captured in a study of human T cells and chemical hapten exposure. Study-level information: Diphenylcyclopropenone doses were given weekly to the scalps of patients across the approximately 24-week study. Broader study findings: The number of TCRs above 1 in 1000 frequency did not change after DPC sensitization.

Attachment of unique molecular identifiers to individual cDNA molecules was performed in the library. TCRdb reprocessed the RACE reads via MiXCR and lists one record per CDR3 protein. Among tens of thousands of distinct CDR3 sequences, around 11% were seen once, and the ten largest hold 4.5% to 7%. A few counts support this clonotype. Antigen specificity is unknown. The time point: pre-sensitization, week 0. As to treatment: therapeutic diphenylcyclopropenone sensitization with weekly scalp DPC. The source of this sequence is a woman in her 30s with alopecia areata. Some clones in this sample may be carry-over from other donors' samples. The sample was whole blood, taken in connection with sensitization to the hapten diphenylcyclopropenone (DPC).

The CDR3 region is CAGSRTGDSYEQYF. The CDR3 bases are TGTGCCGGATCACGGACAGGCGATTCCTACGAGCAGTACTTC. J is TRBJ2-7 and V is TRBV5-4; TRBD1 agrees at 7 bases. The V gene's germline CDR1 is SGHNT and CDR2 YYREEE (reference sequence). The junction had 11 bases not matched to a gene; V was cut back by 10 bases and J by 1 base. This CDR3 has 14 amino acids. The full variable domain, completed using reference TRBV5-4 and TRBJ2-7, is ETGVTQSPTHLIKTRGQQVTLRCSSQSGHNTVSWYQQALGQGPQFIFQYYREEENGRGNFPPRFSGLQFPNYSSELNVNALELDDSALYLCAGSRTGDSYEQYFGPGTRLTVT.